The entry below describes one TCR beta chain. Antigen: not known. The V end was cut by 8 bases, the J end by 0 bases, with 17 bases between. Germline V gene data show CDR1 as MDHEN and CDR2 as SYDVKM. The CDR3 covers 16 residues. These data come from a study of cytomegalovirus exposure and HLA in healthy donors. Overall study findings and caveats: In a later analysis, TCR beta V- and J-gene trimming was associated with a missense DCLRE1C variant. Previous analysis showed most TCR beta V segments were productive about 87% or about 30% of the time. An assumption of roughly uniform sequencing depth across donors underlay the presence/absence analyses. Later, an analysis found that common viral pathogens appeared to be linked with several of the most significant clusters.

60 Vbeta and 13 Jbeta primers were used in PCR. Method: immunoSEQ multiplex PCR; TCRdb's copy keeps in-frame clones and lacks some. The sample includes 100,000 to 150,000 clones, about four fifths of them seen just once. The J gene is TRBJ1-5, the V gene TRBV28; D not resolved. Sequenced input: PBMCs. The receptor was isolated from a young man in good health and CMV-seronegative. In DNA form, the CDR3 reads TGTGCCAGCTCTACTCCGATTCCTTATAGCAATCAGCCCCAGCATTTT. It specifies CASSTPIPYSNQPQHF.